Listed here are 4 T cell receptor beta chains from one sample, sequenced in a study of cytomegalovirus exposure and HLA in healthy donors. With 60 Vbeta and 13 Jbeta primers, the PCR was carried out. Libraries were prepared by immunoSEQ multiplex PCR; TCRdb keeps only in-frame clonotypes and omits some of them. The profile shows around 150,000 clones, 60% to 80% of them singletons. The specimen sequenced was PBMCs. These receptors were taken from a woman younger than 45 in good health and CMV-seronegative.

This rearrangement joins TRBV9 to TRBJ1-2, with D tentatively TRBD1 (6 bases). Germline V gene sequence: CDR1 SGDLS, CDR2 YYNGEE. V lost 4 bases to trimming and J lost 4 bases, with 17 bases between them. The length of the CDR3 is 15 residues. CDR3 protein: CASSNQTGTTYGYTF. The DNA of the CDR3 is TGTGCCAGCAGCAATCAAACAGGGACGACCTATGGCTACACCTTC.

CDR3 protein: CASSMIFLGQVVSDNSPLHF. The CDR3 DNA is TGTGCCAGTAGTATGATTTTTTTGGGACAGGTTGTTTCCGATAATTCACCCCTCCACTTT. This sequence joins TRBV19 and TRBJ1-6, with TRBD1 matching 8 bases. The CDR3 length is 20 residues. V lost 3 bases to trimming and J lost 5 bases; unmatched junction nucleotides: 18. Looked up from germline, CDR1 is LNHDA and CDR2 is SQIVND (reference sequence).

The gene calls are TRBV5-1 and TRBJ1-6; 8 bases match TRBD1. With V trimmed by 4 bases and J by 9 bases, 12 bases remained unmatched. Germline values: CDR1 SGHRS, CDR2 YFSETQ. This CDR3 region has 16 residues. This chain's CDR3 is CASSPLPGQGGSPLHF. The CDR3 DNA follows: TGCGCCAGCAGCCCCCTCCCCGGACAGGGTGGTTCACCCCTCCACTTT. Drawing the rest from reference TRBV5-1 and TRBJ1-6, the complete variable domain is KAGVTQTPRYLIKTRGQQVTLSCSPISGHRSVSWYQQTPGQGLQFLFEYFSETQRNKGNFPGRFSGRQFSNSRSEMNVSTLELGDSALYLCASSPLPGQGGSPLHFGNGTRLTVT.

V gene TRBV28 combines with J gene TRBJ1-1; tentative D call: TRBD1 (6 bases). The germline V gene encodes CDR1 MDHEN and CDR2 SYDVKM. The CDR3 sequence is 16 residues long. V was shortened by 3 bases and J by 1 base, with 15 bases between the two germline ends. DNA of the CDR3: TGTGCCAGCAGTTTCTCCAGGGGCAGGGCGAACACTGAAGCTTTCTTT. Its protein is CASSFSRGRANTEAFF.